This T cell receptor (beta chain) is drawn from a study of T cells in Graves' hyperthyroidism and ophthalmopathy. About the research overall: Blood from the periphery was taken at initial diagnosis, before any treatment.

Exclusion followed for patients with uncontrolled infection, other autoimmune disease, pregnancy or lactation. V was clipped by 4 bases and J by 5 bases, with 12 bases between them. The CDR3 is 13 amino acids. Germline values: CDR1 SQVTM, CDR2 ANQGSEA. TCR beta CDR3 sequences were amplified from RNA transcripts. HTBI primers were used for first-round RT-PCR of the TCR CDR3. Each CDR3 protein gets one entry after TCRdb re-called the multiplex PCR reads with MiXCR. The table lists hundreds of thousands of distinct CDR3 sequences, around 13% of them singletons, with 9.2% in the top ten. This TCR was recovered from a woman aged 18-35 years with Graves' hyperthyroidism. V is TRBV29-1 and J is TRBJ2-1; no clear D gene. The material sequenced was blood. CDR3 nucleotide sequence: TGCAGCGTTGTCAAGCCGCCCCACAATGAGCAGTTCTTC. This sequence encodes CSVVKPPHNEQFF.